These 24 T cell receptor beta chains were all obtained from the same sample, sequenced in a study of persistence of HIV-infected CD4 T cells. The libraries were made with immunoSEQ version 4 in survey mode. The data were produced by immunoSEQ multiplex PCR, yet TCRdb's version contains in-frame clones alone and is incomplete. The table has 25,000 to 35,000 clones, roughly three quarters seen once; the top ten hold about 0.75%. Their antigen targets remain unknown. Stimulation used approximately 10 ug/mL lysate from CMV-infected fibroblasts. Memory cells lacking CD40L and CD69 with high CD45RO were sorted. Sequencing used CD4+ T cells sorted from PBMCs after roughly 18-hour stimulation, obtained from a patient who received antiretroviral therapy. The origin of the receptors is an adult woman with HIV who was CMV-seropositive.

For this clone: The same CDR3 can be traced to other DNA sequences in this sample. This chain's CDR3 is CASSRDSSNSPLHF. CDR3 DNA: TGCGCCAGCAGTCGGGACAGCAGTAATTCACCCCTCCACTTT. The chain combines TRBV5-1 with TRBJ1-6; TRBD1 matches at 7 bases. Germline V gives CDR1 SGHRS, CDR2 YFSETQ. The ends lost 5 bases at V and 6 bases at J; junction bases unmatched: 5. This CDR3 region has 14 residues.

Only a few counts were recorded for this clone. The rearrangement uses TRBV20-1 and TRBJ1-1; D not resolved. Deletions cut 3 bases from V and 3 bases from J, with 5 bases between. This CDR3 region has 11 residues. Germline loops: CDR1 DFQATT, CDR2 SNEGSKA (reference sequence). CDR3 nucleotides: TGCAGTGCTAGTCAGTACACTGAAGCTTTCTTT. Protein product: CSASQYTEAFF.

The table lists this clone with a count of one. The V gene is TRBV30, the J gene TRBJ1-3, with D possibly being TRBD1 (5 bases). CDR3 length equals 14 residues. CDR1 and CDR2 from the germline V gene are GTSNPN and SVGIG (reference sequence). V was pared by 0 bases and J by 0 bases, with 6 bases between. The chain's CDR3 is CAWSVGDSGNTIYF. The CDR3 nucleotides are TGTGCCTGGAGTGTAGGGGACTCTGGAAACACCATATATTTT.

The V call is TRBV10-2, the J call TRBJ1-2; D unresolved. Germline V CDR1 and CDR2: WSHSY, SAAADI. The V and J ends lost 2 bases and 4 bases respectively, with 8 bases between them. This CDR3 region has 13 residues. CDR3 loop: CASSEEVPYGYTF. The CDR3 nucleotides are TGCGCCAGCAGTGAGGAAGTGCCCTATGGCTACACCTTC.

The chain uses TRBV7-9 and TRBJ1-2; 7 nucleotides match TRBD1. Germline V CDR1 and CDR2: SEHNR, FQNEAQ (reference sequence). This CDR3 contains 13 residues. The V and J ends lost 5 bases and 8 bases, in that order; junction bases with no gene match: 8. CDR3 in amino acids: CASSPGGEVGYTF. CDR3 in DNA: TGTGCCAGCAGCCCAGGGGGGGAGGTCGGCTACACCTTC.

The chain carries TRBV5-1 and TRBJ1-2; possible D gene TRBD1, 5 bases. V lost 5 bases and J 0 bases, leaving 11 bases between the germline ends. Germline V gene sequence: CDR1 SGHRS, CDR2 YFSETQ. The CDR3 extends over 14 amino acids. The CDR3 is CASRTDKTNYGYTF. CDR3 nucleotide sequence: TGCGCCAGCAGAACGGACAAAACTAACTATGGCTACACCTTC.

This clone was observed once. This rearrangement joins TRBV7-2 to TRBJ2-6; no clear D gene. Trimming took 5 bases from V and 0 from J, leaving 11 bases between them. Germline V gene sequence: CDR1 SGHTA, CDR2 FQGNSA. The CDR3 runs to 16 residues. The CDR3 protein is CASSTTPASGANVLTF. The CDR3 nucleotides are TGTGCCAGCAGCACCACCCCCGCCTCTGGGGCCAACGTCCTGACTTTC.

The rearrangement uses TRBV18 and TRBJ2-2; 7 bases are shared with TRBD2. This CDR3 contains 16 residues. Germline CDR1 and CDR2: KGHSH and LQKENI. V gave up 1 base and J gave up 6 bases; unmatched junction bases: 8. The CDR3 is CASSPQGAGLAGELFF. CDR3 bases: TGTGCCAGCTCACCACAAGGAGCGGGGCTGGCCGGGGAGCTGTTTTTT.

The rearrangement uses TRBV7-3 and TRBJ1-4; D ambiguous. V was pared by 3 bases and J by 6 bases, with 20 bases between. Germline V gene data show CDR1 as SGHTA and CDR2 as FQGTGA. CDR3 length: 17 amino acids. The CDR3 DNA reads TGTGCCAGCAGCTTGCGCCCGATTGGACCGCTGGATGAAAAACTGTTTTTT. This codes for CASSLRPIGPLDEKLFF.

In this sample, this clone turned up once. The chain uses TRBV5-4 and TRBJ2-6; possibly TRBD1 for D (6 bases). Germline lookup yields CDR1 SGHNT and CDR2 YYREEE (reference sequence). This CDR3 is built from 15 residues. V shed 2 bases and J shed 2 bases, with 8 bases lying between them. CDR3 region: CASSLGGAGANVLTF. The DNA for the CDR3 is TGTGCCAGCAGCTTAGGGGGTGCTGGGGCCAACGTCCTGACTTTC.

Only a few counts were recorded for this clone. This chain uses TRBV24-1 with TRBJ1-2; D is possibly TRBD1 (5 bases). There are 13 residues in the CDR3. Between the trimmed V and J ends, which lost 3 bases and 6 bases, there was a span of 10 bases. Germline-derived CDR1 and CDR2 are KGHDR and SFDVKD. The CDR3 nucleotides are TGTGCCACCAGTGATCCCAGGGAAAATGGCTACACCTTC. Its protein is CATSDPRENGYTF.

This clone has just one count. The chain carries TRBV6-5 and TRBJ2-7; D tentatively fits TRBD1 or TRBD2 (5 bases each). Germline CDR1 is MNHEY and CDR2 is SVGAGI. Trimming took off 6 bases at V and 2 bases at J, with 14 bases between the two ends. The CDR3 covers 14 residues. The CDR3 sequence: CASRSGPTTYEQYF. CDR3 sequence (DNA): TGTGCCAGCAGATCGGGACCCACGACCTACGAGCAGTACTTC.

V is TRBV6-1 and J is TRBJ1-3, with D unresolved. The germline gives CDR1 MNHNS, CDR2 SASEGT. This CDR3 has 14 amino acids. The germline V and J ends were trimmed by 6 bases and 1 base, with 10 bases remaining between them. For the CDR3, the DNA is TGTGCCAGCAGGCCCCCTGGATCTGGAAACACCATATATTTT. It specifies CASRPPGSGNTIYF.

The DNA for the CDR3 is TGTGCCAGCAGTGAAGAGGAGCCCTCTGGGGCCAACGTCCTGACTTTC. Its translation is CASSEEEPSGANVLTF. The chain carries TRBV2 and TRBJ2-6; D gene ambiguous. CDR1 is SNHLY and CDR2 is FYNNEI in the germline V gene. This CDR3 is built from 16 residues. Trimming took off 1 base at V and 0 bases at J, with 7 bases between the two ends. Complete variable domain (other parts from reference TRBV2 and TRBJ2-6): EPEVTQTPSHQVTQMGQEVILRCVPISNHLYFYWYRQILGQKVEFLVSFYNNEISEKSEIFDDQFSVERPDGSNFTLKIRSTKLEDSAMYFCASSEEEPSGANVLTFGAGSRLTVL.

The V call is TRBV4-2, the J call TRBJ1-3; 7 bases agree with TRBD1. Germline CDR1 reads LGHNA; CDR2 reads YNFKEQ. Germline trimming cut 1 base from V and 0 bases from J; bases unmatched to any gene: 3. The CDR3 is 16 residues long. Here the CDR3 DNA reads TGTGCCAGCAGCCAAGTGGGGACAGTCTCTGGAAACACCATATATTTT. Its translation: CASSQVGTVSGNTIYF.

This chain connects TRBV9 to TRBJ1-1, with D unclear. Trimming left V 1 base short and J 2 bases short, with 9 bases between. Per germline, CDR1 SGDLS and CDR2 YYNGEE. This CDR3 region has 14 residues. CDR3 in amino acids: CASSVFDKNTEAFF. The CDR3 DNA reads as TGTGCCAGCAGCGTATTTGACAAAAACACTGAAGCTTTCTTT.

The chain's CDR3 is CASSPPGTATMDGYTF. The CDR3 DNA reads as TGTGCCAGCTCACCCCCCGGGACGGCAACTATGGACGGCTACACCTTC. The rearrangement links TRBV18 to TRBJ1-2; D is perhaps TRBD1 (5 bases). The length of the CDR3 is 16 residues. V shed 3 bases and J shed 8 bases, with 22 bases lying between them. CDR1 KGHSH and CDR2 LQKENI come from the germline V gene.

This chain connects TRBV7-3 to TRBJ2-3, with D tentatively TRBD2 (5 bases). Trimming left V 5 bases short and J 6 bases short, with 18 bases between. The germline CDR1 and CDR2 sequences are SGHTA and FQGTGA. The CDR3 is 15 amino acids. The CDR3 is CASSPRPSGADTQYF. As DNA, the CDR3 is TGTGCCAGCAGCCCCAGGCCGAGCGGCGCCGATACGCAGTATTTT.

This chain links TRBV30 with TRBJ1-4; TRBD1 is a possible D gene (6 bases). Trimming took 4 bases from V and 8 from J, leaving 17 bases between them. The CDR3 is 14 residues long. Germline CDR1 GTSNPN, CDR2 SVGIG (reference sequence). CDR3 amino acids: CAWTRLGGGEKLFF. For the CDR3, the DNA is TGTGCCTGGACCCGACTTGGAGGGGGGGAAAAACTGTTTTTT.

The CDR3 DNA sequence: TGTGCCAGCAGCTTGAGGCAAACCACCGGGGAGCTGTTTTTT. Encoded protein: CASSLRQTTGELFF. The chain joins TRBV7-9 to TRBJ2-2; D unclear. This CDR3 contains 14 residues. With 3 bases removed from V and 4 bases from J, the gap between germline ends came to 9 bases. CDR1 is SEHNR, CDR2 FQNEAQ, per germline (reference sequence).

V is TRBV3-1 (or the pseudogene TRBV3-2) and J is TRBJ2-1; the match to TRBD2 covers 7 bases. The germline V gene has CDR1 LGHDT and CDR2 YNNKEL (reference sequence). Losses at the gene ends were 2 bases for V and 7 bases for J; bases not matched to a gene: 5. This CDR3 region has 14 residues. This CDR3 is CASSQPGGWNEQFF. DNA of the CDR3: TGTGCCAGCAGCCAACCCGGGGGGTGGAATGAGCAGTTCTTC.

The CDR3 DNA reads TGTGCCAGCAGCCCGACTATAGGACAGCCTGAAAGGGGCTACACCTTC. Encoded protein: CASSPTIGQPERGYTF. The chain combines TRBV3-1 (or the pseudogene TRBV3-2) with TRBJ1-2; tentatively, D is TRBD1 (6 bases). Germline CDR1 reads LGHDT; CDR2 reads YNNKEL (reference sequence). Between the trimmed V and J ends, which lost 4 bases and 8 bases, there was a span of 23 bases. This CDR3 comprises 16 residues.

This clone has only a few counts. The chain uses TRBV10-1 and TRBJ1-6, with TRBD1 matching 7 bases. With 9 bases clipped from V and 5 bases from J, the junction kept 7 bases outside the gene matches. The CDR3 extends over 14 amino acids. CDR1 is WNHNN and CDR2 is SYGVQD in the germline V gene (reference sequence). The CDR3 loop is CASSMGQNNSPLHF. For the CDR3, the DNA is TGCGCCAGTTCCATGGGACAGAATAATTCACCCCTCCACTTT.

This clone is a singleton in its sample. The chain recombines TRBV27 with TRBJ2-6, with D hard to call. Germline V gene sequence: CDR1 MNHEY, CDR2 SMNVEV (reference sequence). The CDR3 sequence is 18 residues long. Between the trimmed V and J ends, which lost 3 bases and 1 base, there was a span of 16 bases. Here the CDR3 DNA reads TGTGCCAGCAGTTTTCAGACCACCCACACTTCTGGGGCCAACGTCCTGACTTTC. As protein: CASSFQTTHTSGANVLTF.